This TCR beta chain derives from a study of vaccination and CD4 T cells after COVID-19. Oncomine TCR Beta short-read sequencing was applied to DNA from cultured CD4+ T cells. TCRdb redid the calling of the PCR reads with MiXCR, one entry per CDR3 protein. The repertoire consists of about 4,400 distinct CDR3 sequences, with around 20% occurring once and the leading ten covering less than 25%. Noted treatment: roughly 10-day PBMC culture with coronavirus spike peptide pools or control peptides (ViraFEST assay). Germline assignment: CDR1 ENHRY and CDR2 SYGVKD. The V end lost 0 bases, the J end lost 5 bases, and 10 bases lay between the germline ends. The CDR3 length is 14 residues. This clonotype was picked up a small number of times. Its antigen is unidentified.

Specimen: CD4+ T cells from blood, cultured in vitro. The receptor was isolated from a human donor who had recovered from COVID-19. The chain joins TRBV10-3 to TRBJ1-1, with D perhaps TRBD1 (6 bases). The CDR3 loop reads CAISESGGYTEAFF. DNA for the CDR3: TGTGCCATCAGTGAGTCCGGGGGCTATACTGAAGCTTTCTTT.